Listed here are 3 T cell receptor beta chains from one sample, sequenced in a study of Ad26.COV2.S vaccination and SARS-CoV-2 variants. The table came from immunoSEQ multiplex PCR; TCRdb's copy has only in-frame clones and leaves some out. The sample carries 300,000 to 350,000 clones, about nine tenths recorded once. Treatment denoted: 19 received Ad26.COV2.S at low or high dose, single or two shots; roughly five received placebo; per-sample allocation not given. Specimens were obtained on day 63 following the first vaccine or placebo injection. Sequences were derived from peripheral blood, sampled in a trial of Ad26.COV2.S vaccine versus placebo. These receptors were taken from a person between 18 and 59 years old who received the Ad26.COV2.S COVID-19 vaccine or a placebo.

The V gene is TRBV7-3, the J gene TRBJ2-3, with D perhaps matching TRBD1 or TRBD2 (5 bases each). With 5 bases removed from V and 2 bases from J, the gap between germline ends came to 17 bases. Per germline, CDR1 SGHTA and CDR2 FQGTGA. CDR3 length equals 16 residues. CDR3 bases: TGTGCCAGCAGCCCAGCAGGATGGGGGATCACAGATACGCAGTATTTT. It codes for CASSPAGWGITDTQYF.

The rearrangement joins TRBV15 to TRBJ2-7; D not resolved. Germline CDR1 is LNHNV and CDR2 is YYDKDF (reference sequence). This CDR3 is built from 14 residues. The germline V and J ends were trimmed by 1 base and 0 bases, with 7 bases remaining between them. The CDR3 sequence: CATSRAVSSYEQYF. The CDR3 DNA reads as TGTGCCACCAGCAGAGCGGTCAGCTCCTACGAGCAGTACTTC.

The rearrangement links TRBV29-1 to TRBJ1-1, with 7 bases identical to TRBD1. Trimming took 5 bases from V and 4 from J; bases not matched to a gene: 16. Germline-derived CDR1 and CDR2 are SQVTM and ANQGSEA. The CDR3 covers 16 residues. CDR3 amino acids: CSVSTGEGWVVTEAFF. CDR3 bases: TGCAGCGTTTCTACAGGGGAGGGGTGGGTGGTCACTGAAGCTTTCTTT.